Listed here are 2 T cell receptor beta chains from one sample, sequenced in a study of shared clonotypes between healthy human individuals (dated by TCRdb to 2018 to 2021). Preparation of the library involved the immunoSEQ multiplex PCR assay. This immuneACCESS table, as held by TCRdb, lists in-frame sequences with V and J called but not all clones. Of the missing ones, under half trace to an unresolved V gene in checked studies; the others have no known cause. In this sample the table shows hundreds of thousands of clones, roughly 70% of which occur a single time. Of the sample, around 1.8% is held by the ten largest clones. The sequencing input was memory CD4+ T cells sorted from blood. The label giving this sample's cell subset or site can be read as: CD45RA-negative fraction. The receptors shown here come from a woman in her twenties or thirties in good health.

V usage is TRBV30 and J usage is TRBJ2-1; D is undetermined. Trimming shortened V by 4 bases and J by 0 bases, and 13 bases separated the two germline ends. This CDR3 region has 15 residues. In germline, CDR1 is GTSNPN, CDR2 SVGIG (reference sequence). In DNA form, the CDR3 reads TGTGCCTGGACCCGAGGCGCTAGCTCCTACAATGAGCAGTTCTTC. Translating gives CAWTRGASSYNEQFF.

CDR3 protein: CASSLGGNHQPQHF. The CDR3 nucleotides read TGTGCCAGCAGCTTAGGGGGAAACCATCAGCCCCAGCATTTT. The rearrangement links TRBV7-9 to TRBJ1-5; D is undetermined. This CDR3 comprises 14 residues. The ends were cut back, 1 base at V and 5 bases at J, with 9 bases in the middle. CDR1 SEHNR and CDR2 FQNEAQ come from the germline V gene (reference sequence).